This TCR beta chain was captured by sequencing in a study of T cell repertoires in cytomegalovirus infection. Study-level information: It was recently identified HLA-C-restricted and well-studied HLA-B-restricted CMV epitopes that the study used. Signatures in public TCR beta sequences pointed to both CMV infection and matching HLA type.

Findings of the study overall: It was HLA-C-restricted CMV-specific TCR beta clonotypes that dominated the response ex vivo.

CDR1 and CDR2 (germline): DFQATT, SNEGSKA (reference sequence). CDR3 length: 14 amino acids. With V trimmed by 7 bases and J by 2 bases, 5 bases remained unmatched. About this clonotype itself: The antigen remains unidentified.

Via MiXCR, TCRdb re-called the reads, giving one row per CDR3 protein. The repertoire holds some 590,000 distinct CDR3 sequences, with 40% as singletons. The source was cultured PBMCs, collected from culture after CMV antigen stimulation. The clonotype originates from a human donor in good health (CMV status not recorded). Some clones in this sample may be carry-over from other donors' samples. V gene TRBV20-1 combines with J gene TRBJ2-3; 11 bases are shared with TRBD2. CDR3 coding DNA: TGCAGTGTTCGACTAGCGGGGATCACAGATACGCAGTATTTT. Amino acids: CSVRLAGITDTQYF.